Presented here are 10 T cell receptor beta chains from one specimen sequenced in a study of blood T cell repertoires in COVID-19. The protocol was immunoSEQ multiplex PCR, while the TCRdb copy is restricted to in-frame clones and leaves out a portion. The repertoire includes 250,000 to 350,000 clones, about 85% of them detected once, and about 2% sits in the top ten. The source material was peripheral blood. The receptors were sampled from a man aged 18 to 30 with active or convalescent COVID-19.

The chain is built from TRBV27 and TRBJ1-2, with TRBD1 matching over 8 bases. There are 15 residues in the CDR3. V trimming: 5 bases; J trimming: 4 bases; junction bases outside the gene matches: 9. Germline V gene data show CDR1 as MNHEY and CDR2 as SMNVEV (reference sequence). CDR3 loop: CASSPRQGFSYGYTF. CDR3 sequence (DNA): TGTGCCAGCAGTCCCCGACAGGGGTTTAGCTATGGCTACACCTTC.

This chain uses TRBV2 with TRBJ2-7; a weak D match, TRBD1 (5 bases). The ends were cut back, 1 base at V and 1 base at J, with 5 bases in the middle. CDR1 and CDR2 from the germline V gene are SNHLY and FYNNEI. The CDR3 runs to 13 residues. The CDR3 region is CASSEDRSYEQYF. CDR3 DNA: TGTGCCAGCAGTGAAGACAGGTCCTACGAGCAGTACTTC.

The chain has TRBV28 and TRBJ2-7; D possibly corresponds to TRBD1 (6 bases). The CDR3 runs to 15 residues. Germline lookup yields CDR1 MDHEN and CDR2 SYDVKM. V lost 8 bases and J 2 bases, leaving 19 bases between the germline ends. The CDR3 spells CASEGTGQLTYEQYF. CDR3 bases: TGTGCCAGCGAAGGGACCGGACAGTTAACCTACGAGCAGTACTTC.

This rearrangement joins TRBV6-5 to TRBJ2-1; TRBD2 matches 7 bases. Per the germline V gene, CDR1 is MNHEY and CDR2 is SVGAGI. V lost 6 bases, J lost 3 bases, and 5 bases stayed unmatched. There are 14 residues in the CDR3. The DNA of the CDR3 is TGTGCCAGCAGGGCTAGCGGTTTCTACAATGAGCAGTTCTTC. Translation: CASRASGFYNEQFF.

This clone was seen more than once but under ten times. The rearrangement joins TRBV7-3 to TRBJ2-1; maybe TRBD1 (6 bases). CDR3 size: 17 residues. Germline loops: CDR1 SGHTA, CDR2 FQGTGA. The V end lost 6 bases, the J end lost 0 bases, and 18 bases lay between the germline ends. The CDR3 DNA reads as TGTGCCAGCAGTACGGGTAGGGGGAATTCCTCCTACAATGAGCAGTTCTTC. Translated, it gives CASSTGRGNSSYNEQFF.

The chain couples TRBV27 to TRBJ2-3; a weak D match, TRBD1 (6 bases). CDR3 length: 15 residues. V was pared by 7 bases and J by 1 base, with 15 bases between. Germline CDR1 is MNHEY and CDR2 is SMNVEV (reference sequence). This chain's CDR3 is CASKVLGAGTDTQYF. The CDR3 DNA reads TGTGCCAGCAAGGTATTGGGGGCGGGCACAGATACGCAGTATTTT.

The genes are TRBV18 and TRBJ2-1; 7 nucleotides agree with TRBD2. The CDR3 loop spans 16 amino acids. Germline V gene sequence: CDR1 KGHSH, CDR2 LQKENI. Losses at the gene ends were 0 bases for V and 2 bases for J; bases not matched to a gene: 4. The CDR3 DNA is TGTGCCAGCTCACCACCTGGCGGGAGCCCCTACAATGAGCAGTTCTTC. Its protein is CASSPPGGSPYNEQFF.

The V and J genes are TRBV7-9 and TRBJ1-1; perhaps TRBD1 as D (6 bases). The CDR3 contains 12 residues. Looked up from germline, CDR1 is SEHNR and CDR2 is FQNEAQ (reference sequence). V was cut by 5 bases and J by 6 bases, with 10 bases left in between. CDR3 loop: CASSPGTPEAFF. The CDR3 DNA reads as TGTGCCAGCAGCCCCGGGACACCTGAAGCTTTCTTT.

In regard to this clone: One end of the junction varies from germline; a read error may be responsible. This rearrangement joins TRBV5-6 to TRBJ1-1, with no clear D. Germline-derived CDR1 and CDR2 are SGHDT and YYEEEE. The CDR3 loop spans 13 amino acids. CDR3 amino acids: CASILWQNTEAFF. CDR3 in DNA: TGTGCCAGCATCTTGTGGCAGAACACTGAAGCTTTCTTT.

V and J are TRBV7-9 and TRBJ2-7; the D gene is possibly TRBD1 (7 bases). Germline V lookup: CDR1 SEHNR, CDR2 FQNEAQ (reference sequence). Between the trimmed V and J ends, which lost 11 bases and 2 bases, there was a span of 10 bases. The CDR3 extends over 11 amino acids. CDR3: CAGGTAYEQYF. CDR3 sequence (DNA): TGTGCCGGAGGGACAGCCTACGAGCAGTACTTC.